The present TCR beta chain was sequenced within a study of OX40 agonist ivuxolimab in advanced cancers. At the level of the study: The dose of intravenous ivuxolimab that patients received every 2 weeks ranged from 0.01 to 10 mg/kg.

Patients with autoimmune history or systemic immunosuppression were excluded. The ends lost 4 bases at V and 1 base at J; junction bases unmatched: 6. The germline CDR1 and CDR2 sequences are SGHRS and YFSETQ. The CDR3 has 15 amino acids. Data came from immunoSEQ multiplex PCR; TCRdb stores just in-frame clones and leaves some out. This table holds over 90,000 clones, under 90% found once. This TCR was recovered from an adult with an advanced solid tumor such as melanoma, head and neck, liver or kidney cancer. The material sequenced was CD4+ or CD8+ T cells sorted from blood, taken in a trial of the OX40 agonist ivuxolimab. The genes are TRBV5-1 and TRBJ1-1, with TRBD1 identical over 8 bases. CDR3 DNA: TGCGCCAGCAGCGGCAGGGGGCGGGAGAACACTGAAGCTTTCTTT. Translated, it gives CASSGRGRENTEAFF.